This passage covers 30 T cell receptor beta chains from one sample sequenced in a study of blood T cell repertoires in COVID-19 (TCRdb year 2020). Library preparation was by the immunoSEQ multiplex PCR assay. TCRdb stores this immuneACCESS table with in-frame sequences only. Part of the clones is absent; in the studies checked, under half of the shortfall reflects unresolved V genes, and no reason is known for the rest. In all, the sample holds about 77,000 clones, and 80% of those were seen once. Of the sample, under 5% falls within the top ten clones. The sample taken for sequencing was peripheral blood. The source of these receptors is a woman in her 70s with acute or convalescent COVID-19.

This chain uses TRBV6-6 with TRBJ1-3, with D perhaps matching TRBD1 (5 bases). This CDR3 contains 18 residues. Germline V CDR1 and CDR2: MNHNY, SVGAGI (reference sequence). V shed 5 bases and J shed 0 bases, with 20 bases lying between them. The CDR3 nucleotides are TGTGCCAGCAGTCCACAGATGGGGGGGGACCTCTCTGGAAACACCATATATTTT. Translating it yields CASSPQMGGDLSGNTIYF.

The genes are TRBV7-6 and TRBJ1-6; 7 bases are shared with TRBD1. The V and J ends lost 2 bases and 7 bases, in that order; junction bases with no gene match: 8. The CDR3 has 16 residues. Per the germline V gene, CDR1 is SGHVS and CDR2 is FNYEAQ. The chain's CDR3 is CASSLQSRGTNSPLHF. CDR3 coding DNA: TGTGCCAGCAGCTTACAATCCAGGGGGACGAATTCACCCCTCCACTTT.

This clone has only one observation. V and J are TRBV4-1 and TRBJ2-7; 7 bases are a match to TRBD2. The V gene's germline CDR1 is MGHRA and CDR2 YSYEKL. There are 14 residues in the CDR3. V gave up 4 bases and J gave up 2 bases; unmatched junction bases: 5. In nucleotides, the CDR3 is TGCGCCAGCAGCCCGGGGAGGGGACCCTACGAGCAGTACTTC. It codes for CASSPGRGPYEQYF.

The chain joins TRBV6-2 or TRBV6-3 to TRBJ2-2; D might be TRBD2 (6 bases). CDR3 length: 13 amino acids. Germline CDR1 is MNHEY and CDR2 is SVGEGT. The V gene lost 5 bases and the J gene lost 5 bases, with 9 bases spanning the gap. CDR3 protein: CASSAAGTGELFF. CDR3 nucleotides: TGTGCCAGCAGTGCCGCGGGGACCGGGGAGCTGTTTTTT.

This chain joins TRBV9 and TRBJ1-1, with 7 bases aligning to TRBD1. Per germline, CDR1 SGDLS and CDR2 YYNGEE. J lost 8 bases, V lost 4 bases, and 11 bases had no gene match. This CDR3 comprises 14 residues. The CDR3: CASSPTGTDFEAFF. The DNA for the CDR3 is TGTGCCAGCAGCCCAACTGGGACAGACTTCGAAGCTTTCTTT.

The rearrangement uses TRBV11-2 and TRBJ2-1, with 14 bases identical to TRBD2. The CDR3 contains 16 residues. Germline CDR1 SGHAT, CDR2 FQNNGV. V lost 5 bases and J lost 10; bases outside the gene matches: 10. In nucleotides, the CDR3 is TGTGCCAGCAGCCCCCGGACTAGCGGGGGGCCCGGGGAGCAGTTCTTC. Translated, it gives CASSPRTSGGPGEQFF.

V is TRBV6-2 or TRBV6-3 and J is TRBJ2-7, with 9 bases lining up with TRBD2. There are 18 residues in the CDR3. The V gene end was trimmed by 0 bases and the J gene end by 6 bases; junction bases not matched to a gene: 15. Per germline, CDR1 MNHEY and CDR2 SVGEGT. The CDR3 DNA reads as TGTGCCAGCAGTTACTCCTTTGAGAGCCTAGCGGGGTCGGGCGAGCAGTACTTC. Protein sequence: CASSYSFESLAGSGEQYF.

The V and J genes are TRBV3-1 (or the pseudogene TRBV3-2) and TRBJ2-2, with 8 positions matching TRBD2. Germline CDR1 is LGHDT and CDR2 is YNNKEL (reference sequence). CDR3 size: 16 residues. With V trimmed by 5 bases and J by 3 bases, 8 bases remained unmatched. CDR3 sequence (DNA): TGTGCCAGCAGCGCTGACGGGGGGGCCGACACCGGGGAGCTGTTTTTT. It specifies CASSADGGADTGELFF.

This chain connects TRBV7-2 to TRBJ1-2, with TRBD1 as a possible D gene (6 bases). V was trimmed by 1 base and J by 8 bases, leaving 20 bases between them. Germline V gives CDR1 SGHTA, CDR2 FQGNSA. The CDR3 contains 16 residues. The CDR3 DNA follows: TGTGCCAGCAGCTTAGATGGGACATCATTTAGGGGCGGCTACACCTTC. This codes for CASSLDGTSFRGGYTF.

The V gene is TRBV3-1 (or the pseudogene TRBV3-2), the J gene TRBJ1-2; 11 positions match TRBD1. Germline V gene sequence: CDR1 LGHDT, CDR2 YNNKEL (reference sequence). V dropped 2 bases and J dropped 1; count of bases not matched to a gene: 3. This CDR3 has 16 residues. The CDR3 DNA is TGTGCCAGCAGCCAAAGAGGGACAGGGGGTAACTATGGCTACACCTTC. This translates into CASSQRGTGGNYGYTF.

V usage is TRBV29-1 and J usage is TRBJ1-1; D gene uncertain. The CDR3 has 13 amino acids. The germline V and J ends were trimmed by 2 bases and 6 bases, with 13 bases remaining between them. Germline V lookup: CDR1 SQVTM, CDR2 ANQGSEA. The CDR3 is CSVESISDSEAFF. The CDR3 nucleotides read TGCAGCGTTGAATCCATTAGCGACTCTGAAGCTTTCTTT.

The chain has TRBV9 and TRBJ2-1, with 8 bases that match TRBD2. V gave up 2 bases and J gave up 9 bases; unmatched junction bases: 7. Germline-derived CDR1 and CDR2 are SGDLS and YYNGEE. The length of the CDR3 is 14 residues. The CDR3 loop is CASSVGSGVIEQFF. The CDR3 DNA reads TGTGCCAGCAGCGTTGGTAGCGGGGTGATTGAGCAGTTCTTC.

This clone was counted between two and nine times. J is TRBJ1-1 and V is TRBV12-3 or TRBV12-4; D ambiguous. The CDR3 loop spans 13 amino acids. Trimming removed 3 bases from V and 0 bases from J, with 5 bases in between. This CDR3 is CASSFFMNTEAFF. In nucleotides, the CDR3 is TGTGCCAGCAGTTTTTTTATGAACACTGAAGCTTTCTTT.

The chain carries TRBV18 and TRBJ1-5, with D possibly TRBD1 on 5 matching bases. Trimming shortened V by 2 bases and J by 1 base, and 9 bases separated the two germline ends. The germline V gene has CDR1 KGHSH and CDR2 LQKENI. This CDR3 has 15 residues. The chain's CDR3 is CASSPGRASNQPQHF. As DNA, the CDR3 is TGTGCCAGCTCACCAGGCAGGGCGAGCAATCAGCCCCAGCATTTT.

The chain couples TRBV11-2 to TRBJ1-4, with D possibly matching TRBD1 (5 bases). Between the trimmed V and J ends, which lost 5 bases and 4 bases, there was a span of 17 bases. The CDR3 consists of 16 residues. Per germline, CDR1 SGHAT and CDR2 FQNNGV. The CDR3 nucleotides are TGTGCCAGCAGCCCAAAGGGTCAGGGCGTTAATGAAAAACTGTTTTTT. Translation gives CASSPKGQGVNEKLFF.

This chain joins TRBV4-1 and TRBJ1-5; the D is unclear. V gave up 0 bases and J gave up 5 bases, with 8 bases separating them. The CDR3 contains 14 residues. From germline, CDR1 is MGHRA and CDR2 YSYEKL. CDR3 bases: TGCGCCAGCAGCCAAGAGCTCAGTTATCAGCCCCAGCATTTT. Translation: CASSQELSYQPQHF.

The chain is built from TRBV9 and TRBJ2-5; 11 bases line up with TRBD1. The CDR3 runs 15 residues. J gave up 3 bases and V 3 bases, and 4 bases lay outside the gene matches. The germline CDR1 and CDR2 sequences are SGDLS and YYNGEE. CDR3 sequence: CASSGGQGGKETQYF. The DNA for the CDR3 is TGTGCCAGCAGCGGGGGACAGGGGGGAAAAGAGACCCAGTACTTC.

The gene calls are TRBV14 and TRBJ1-2; TRBD1 agrees at 7 bases. V was clipped by 1 base and J by 4 bases; unmatched bases: 12. The CDR3 runs to 17 residues. The germline CDR1 and CDR2 sequences are SGHDN and FVKESK. The CDR3 region is CASSQARQGRQSYGYTF. In DNA, the CDR3 is TGTGCCAGCAGCCAAGCCAGACAGGGAAGACAAAGCTATGGCTACACCTTC.

The chain is built from TRBV11-3 and TRBJ1-2; D ambiguous. The CDR3 has 13 residues. In germline, CDR1 is SGHNT, CDR2 YENEEA. V was shortened by 1 base and J by 4 bases, with 7 bases between the two germline ends. CDR3 nucleotides: TGTGCCAGCAGCTTAGCGGGGAGCTATGGCTACACCTTC. Protein: CASSLAGSYGYTF.

The chain combines TRBV5-1 with TRBJ2-6, with D tentatively TRBD1 (6 bases). With 4 bases removed from V and 0 bases from J, the gap between germline ends came to 8 bases. The CDR3 runs to 15 residues. The germline V gene encodes CDR1 SGHRS and CDR2 YFSETQ. CDR3 sequence reads: CASSRDNSGANVLTF. DNA of the CDR3: TGCGCCAGCAGCCGGGACAACTCTGGGGCCAACGTCCTGACTTTC.

By sample share, this clone is large. The rearrangement joins TRBV15 to TRBJ1-2; 8 nucleotides match TRBD1. From germline, CDR1 is LNHNV and CDR2 YYDKDF (reference sequence). The CDR3 covers 14 residues. Unmatched junction bases numbered 6, after V lost 5 bases and J lost 4 bases. The DNA for the CDR3 is TGTGCCACCAGCGAGACAGGGGCGGGCTATGGCTACACCTTC. Its protein product is CATSETGAGYGYTF.

J is TRBJ2-2 and V is TRBV2; possible D gene TRBD2, 6 bases. V was shortened by 5 bases and J by 8 bases, with 18 bases between the two germline ends. The CDR3 covers 15 residues. Germline V gene sequence: CDR1 SNHLY, CDR2 FYNNEI. The CDR3 DNA sequence: TGTGCCAGCAGTACCCCGGGACTCCTCTTTGGGGAGCTGTTTTTT. It codes for CASSTPGLLFGELFF.

The rearrangement links TRBV18 to TRBJ2-7, with TRBD2 matching 9 bases. Germline V lookup: CDR1 KGHSH, CDR2 LQKENI. The CDR3 totals 15 residues. V gave up 4 bases and J gave up 2 bases; unmatched junction bases: 6. The CDR3 DNA is TGTGCCAGCTCACTATTAGCGGGGGACCCCTACGAGCAGTACTTC. Translating it yields CASSLLAGDPYEQYF. The full variable domain, in which reference TRBV18 and TRBJ2-7 provide the parts outside the CDR3, is NAGVMQNPRHLVRRRGQEARLRCSPMKGHSHVYWYRQLPEEGLKFMVYLQKENIIDESGMPKERFSAEFPKEGPSILRIQQVVRGDSAAYFCASSLLAGDPYEQYFGPGTRLTVT.

The J gene is TRBJ1-1, the V gene TRBV5-5, with no clear D. The CDR3 is 12 amino acids. CDR1 is SGHKS and CDR2 is YYEKEE in the germline V gene (reference sequence). The ends were cut back, 3 bases at V and 2 bases at J, with 5 bases in the middle. CDR3 sequence: CASSYSNTEAFF. CDR3 coding DNA: TGTGCCAGCAGCTACAGCAACACTGAAGCTTTCTTT.

Comment on this clone: A junction boundary mismatches the germline segment, possibly from a read error. CDR3 coding DNA: TGTGCCAGCAGCCCCCTAGTGGGGGCCCACATTTTT. Translation: CASSPLVGAHIF. The gene calls are TRBV3-1 (or the pseudogene TRBV3-2) and TRBJ1-4, with D possibly TRBD1 on 6 matching bases. The CDR3 is 12 residues long. Germline CDR1 is LGHDT and CDR2 is YNNKEL (reference sequence).

V usage is TRBV18 and J usage is TRBJ1-1; D remains ambiguous. The CDR3 runs to 15 residues. With 6 bases removed from V and 5 bases from J, the gap between germline ends came to 19 bases. The germline V gene has CDR1 KGHSH and CDR2 LQKENI. The CDR3 sequence: CASSYPAGVETEAFF. The CDR3 coding sequence is TGTGCCAGCTCCTACCCCGCCGGGGTTGAAACTGAAGCTTTCTTT.

V gene TRBV7-9 combines with J gene TRBJ1-5, with a tentative D call TRBD1 (5 bases). CDR3 length: 13 residues. Germline loops: CDR1 SEHNR, CDR2 FQNEAQ (reference sequence). The V and J ends lost 1 base and 5 bases respectively, with 6 bases between them. CDR3 in DNA: TGTGCCAGCAGCTTAGGGGGGGATCAGCCCCAGCATTTT. As protein: CASSLGGDQPQHF.

The rearrangement joins TRBV15 to TRBJ2-3; TRBD2 aligns across 13 bases. After removal of 4 bases from V and 0 bases from J, the junction contained 1 base not matched to a gene. The CDR3 has 16 amino acids. Germline lookup yields CDR1 LNHNV and CDR2 YYDKDF (reference sequence). CDR3 nucleotides: TGTGCCACCAGCAAGGGACTAGCGGGGAGCACAGATACGCAGTATTTT. Residues: CATSKGLAGSTDTQYF.

The rearrangement uses TRBV7-8 and TRBJ2-2; 8 nucleotides agree with TRBD1. Germline CDR1 SGHVS, CDR2 FQNEAQ. The CDR3 spans 16 residues. Trimming at V came to 2 bases and at J to 6 bases, leaving 8 bases not matched to a gene. In DNA, the CDR3 is TGTGCCAGCAGCTTATTCACAGGGGGTATAGCCGGGGAGCTGTTTTTT. Translation: CASSLFTGGIAGELFF.

The rearrangement joins TRBV6-5 to TRBJ1-6; TRBD1 agrees at 8 bases. The CDR3 extends over 15 amino acids. V gave up 6 bases and J gave up 5 bases; unmatched junction bases: 6. Germline values: CDR1 MNHEY, CDR2 SVGAGI. CDR3 region: CASRHDRGDNSPLHF. The CDR3 nucleotides read TGTGCCAGCAGACACGACAGGGGAGATAATTCACCCCTCCACTTT.